Listed here are 5 T cell receptor beta chains from one sample, sequenced in a study of identical twins. TCRdb reprocessed the 5' RACE reads via MiXCR and lists one record per CDR3 protein. The profile covers roughly 770,000 distinct CDR3 sequences, with roughly 18% appearing a single time and roughly 14% taken by the ten largest. This same sample was also part of a study on T cells expressing NK-cell markers.

Material: PBMCs. The origin of the receptors is a woman aged 18 to 35 in good health.

This clonotype came up a few times. The chain recombines TRBV12-3 or TRBV12-4 with TRBJ1-1; no clear D gene. CDR3 length: 14 residues. The V and J ends lost 4 bases and 1 base respectively, with 10 bases between them. The CDR3 loop reads CASSSRTQNTEAFF. The CDR3 nucleotides are TGTGCCAGCAGTTCCAGGACGCAGAACACTGAAGCTTTCTTT.

J is TRBJ2-7 and V is TRBV11-3; TRBD2 might be the D (6 bases). Trimming left V 5 bases short and J 3 bases short, with 14 bases between. In germline, CDR1 is SGHNT, CDR2 YENEEA. CDR3 length equals 14 residues. CDR3 protein: CASSAGGILYEQYF. In DNA, the CDR3 is TGTGCCAGCAGCGCCGGGGGTATCCTCTACGAGCAGTACTTC.

The chain combines TRBV6-1 with TRBJ1-6; 8 positions agree with TRBD1. Per the germline V gene, CDR1 is MNHNS and CDR2 is SASEGT. The CDR3 runs to 15 residues. V gave up 6 bases and J gave up 7 bases; unmatched junction bases: 8. The CDR3 DNA reads TGTGCCAGCAGCCCCTGGACAGGGAGGAATTCACCCCTCCACTTT. This sequence encodes CASSPWTGRNSPLHF.

This clonotype was seen repeatedly, ten times or more. V usage is TRBV5-1 and J usage is TRBJ2-1; tentatively, D is TRBD1 (6 bases). Trimming cost V 0 bases and J 6 bases, with 16 bases left between them. The CDR3 runs to 16 residues. Per the germline V gene, CDR1 is SGHRS and CDR2 is YFSETQ. This chain's CDR3 is CASSLVRQVHANEQFF. CDR3 nucleotide sequence: TGCGCCAGCAGCTTGGTTCGACAGGTACATGCCAATGAGCAGTTCTTC. Full variable domain (rest looked up from reference TRBV5-1 and TRBJ2-1): KAGVTQTPRYLIKTRGQQVTLSCSPISGHRSVSWYQQTPGQGLQFLFEYFSETQRNKGNFPGRFSGRQFSNSRSEMNVSTLELGDSALYLCASSLVRQVHANEQFFGPGTRLTVL.

This clonotype was seen more than once but under ten times. The CDR3 nucleotides are TGCGCCAGCAGCCCAGGTCCGCGCGGGAGTACCTCCGGGGAGCTGTTTTTT. It translates to CASSPGPRGSTSGELFF. The chain couples TRBV4-3 to TRBJ2-2; TRBD2 agrees at 7 bases. Germline V gene data show CDR1 as LGHNA and CDR2 as YSLEER. The CDR3 totals 17 residues. Trimming at V came to 4 bases and at J to 6 bases, leaving 14 bases not matched to a gene.